The entry below gives a single TCR beta chain sequence along with its context. The CDR3 extends over 16 amino acids. With 2 bases clipped from V and 1 base from J, the junction kept 5 bases outside the gene matches. CDR1 and CDR2 (germline): MDHEN, SYDVKM. This entry is derived from a study of T cells in Graves' hyperthyroidism and ophthalmopathy. Study overall: Peripheral blood was taken when the disease was first diagnosed, before any treatment began.

Amplified TCR beta CDR3 regions came from RNA transcripts. The primer set for the first-round RT-PCR of the TCR CDR3 was HTBI. TCRdb processed the multiplex PCR reads anew with MiXCR; each CDR3 protein has one entry. Seen here are under 300,000 distinct CDR3 sequences, 12% to 15% observed once, and the top ten hold approximately 7.9%. The clonotype comes from a woman aged 40 to 50 with Graves' hyperthyroidism. The chain couples TRBV28 to TRBJ2-1; 7 positions agree with TRBD2. Sample: blood. The CDR3 loop is CASSLPGGLSYNEQFF. The CDR3 nucleotides read TGTGCCAGCAGTTTACCGGGGGGACTTTCCTACAATGAGCAGTTCTTC.